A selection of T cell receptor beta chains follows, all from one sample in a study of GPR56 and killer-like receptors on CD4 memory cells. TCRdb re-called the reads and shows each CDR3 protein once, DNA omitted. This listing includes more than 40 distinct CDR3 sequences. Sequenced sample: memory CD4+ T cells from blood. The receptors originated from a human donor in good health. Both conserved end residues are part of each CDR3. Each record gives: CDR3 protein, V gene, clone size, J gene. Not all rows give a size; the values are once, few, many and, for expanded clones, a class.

CASSLALAGETQYF,TRBV7-2,hyperexpanded,TRBJ2-5
CSARGGPQETQYF,TRBV29-1,NA,TRBJ2-5
CASGDSQNTEAFF,TRBV12-3/TRBV12-4,hyperexpanded,TRBJ1-1
CASSVSAVSYEQYF,TRBV9,medium-sized,TRBJ2-7
CSAPTPGGYNEQFF,TRBV20-1,NA,TRBJ2-1
CASSYFDRTYEQYF,TRBV6-6,NA,TRBJ2-7
CASSLGGSTGELFF,TRBV7-2,hyperexpanded,TRBJ2-2
CSARVSGLNSPLHF,TRBV20-1,large,TRBJ1-6
CASSPRLGAPAGGYTF,TRBV9,NA,TRBJ1-2
CSARDSGTGTNEQFF,TRBV20-1,medium-sized,TRBJ2-1
CASSPASGSEQFF,TRBV5-4,NA,TRBJ2-1
CATSRDRPSEAFF,TRBV15,NA,TRBJ1-1
CSAGQGGRGNTIYF,TRBV20-1,large,TRBJ1-3
CISPGQRNTEAFF,TRBV20-1,medium-sized,TRBJ1-1
CAWSPPRVSPLHF,TRBV30,hyperexpanded,TRBJ1-6
CASSLTGSDGNTIYF,TRBV18,hyperexpanded,TRBJ1-3
CAWSPPRVSLHF,TRBV30,NA,TRBJ1-6